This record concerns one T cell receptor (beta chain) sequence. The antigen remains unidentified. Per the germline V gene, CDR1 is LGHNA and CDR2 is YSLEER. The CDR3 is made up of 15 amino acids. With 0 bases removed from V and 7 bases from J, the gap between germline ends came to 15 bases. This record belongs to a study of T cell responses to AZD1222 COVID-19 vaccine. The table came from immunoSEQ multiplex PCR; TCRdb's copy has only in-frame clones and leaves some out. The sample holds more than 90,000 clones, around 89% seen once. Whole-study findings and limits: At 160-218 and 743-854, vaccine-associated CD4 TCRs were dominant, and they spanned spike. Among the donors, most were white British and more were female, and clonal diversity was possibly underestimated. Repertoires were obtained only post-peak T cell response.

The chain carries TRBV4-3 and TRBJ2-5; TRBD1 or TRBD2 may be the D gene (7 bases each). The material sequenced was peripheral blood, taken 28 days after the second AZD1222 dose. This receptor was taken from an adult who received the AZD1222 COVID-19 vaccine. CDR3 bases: TGCGCCAGCAGCCAAGATGGGAGGGGGCGTGTGACCCAGTACTTC. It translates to CASSQDGRGRVTQYF.